This TCR beta chain derives from a study of cytomegalovirus exposure and HLA in healthy donors. Whole-study findings and limits: Analysis was carried out at a later point, and it linked a missense DCLRE1C variant to TCR beta V- and J-gene trimming. Analysis performed later found more than 15,000 TCR beta sequences associated with HLA alleles at 0.05 false discovery rate.

Both 60 Vbeta primers and 13 Jbeta primers went into the PCR. Profiled with immunoSEQ multiplex PCR; TCRdb holds only in-frame clones, not every one. Here the sample spans under 150,000 clones, approximately 78% being singletons. Points on this clone: Its antigen remains unknown.

Germline CDR1 reads SGHRS; CDR2 reads YFSETQ. V was trimmed by 5 bases and J by 1 base, leaving 13 bases between them. CDR3 size: 16 residues. Nominally healthy donors provided the samples, though records likely missed some immune exposures. This chain links TRBV5-1 with TRBJ2-6, with D possibly TRBD1 on 6 matching bases. The source of this sequence is a woman in her 40s in good health and CMV-seropositive. Specimen: PBMCs. The CDR3 nucleotides are TGCGCCAGCAGTCTCCAGGGGAGTTCTGGGGCCAACGTCCTGACTTTC. This gives the protein CASSLQGSSGANVLTF.